The TCR beta chain described here comes from a study of T cell changes during pregnancy in multiple sclerosis. The ends lost 3 bases at V and 1 base at J; junction bases unmatched: 6. CDR1 is GTSNPN and CDR2 is SVGIG in the germline V gene (reference sequence). The CDR3 spans 15 residues. Using immunoSEQ multiplex PCR, the repertoire was profiled, and TCRdb retains in-frame clones only, with some absent. The sample includes more than 80,000 clones, about 90% seen only once; the top ten take 1.5% to 2%. The V and J genes are TRBV30 and TRBJ2-5; 9 bases match TRBD2. This TCR derives from a female donor with multiple sclerosis, enrolled in a pregnancy study. This specimen was peripheral blood, taken before pregnancy. CDR3 amino acids: CAWRSGRKTQETQYF. The CDR3 DNA follows: TGTGCCTGGAGGAGCGGGAGGAAGACCCAAGAGACCCAGTACTTC. The complete variable domain, with remaining parts taken from reference TRBV30 and TRBJ2-5, reads SQTIHQWPATLVQPVGSPLSLECTVEGTSNPNLYWYRQAAGRGLQLLFYSVGIGQISSEVPQNLSASRPQDRQFILSSKKLLLSDSGFYLCAWRSGRKTQETQYFGPGTRLLVL.